Presented here are 3 T cell receptor beta chains from one specimen sequenced in a study of blood T cell repertoires in COVID-19. Generated by immunoSEQ multiplex PCR, the TCRdb table keeps only in-frame clones and is missing some. Of about 150,000 clones listed, about 88% were seen once; the top ten hold around 7.9%. Input material: PBMCs or T cells enriched from blood (not recorded which). The receptors originated from a man aged 50 to 60 who had recovered from COVID-19.

The J gene is TRBJ1-4, the V gene TRBV2; TRBD1 aligns across 7 bases. The CDR3 is 15 amino acids. Trimming removed 6 bases from V and 3 bases from J; junction bases left unmatched: 7. CDR1 is SNHLY and CDR2 is FYNNEI in the germline V gene. CDR3 DNA: TGTGCCAGCAGACCACAGGGGATGGCTAATGAAAAACTGTTTTTT. It is translated as CASRPQGMANEKLFF.

The rearrangement uses TRBV9 and TRBJ1-1; 8 nucleotides line up with TRBD1. The ends lost 0 bases at V and 1 base at J; junction bases unmatched: 5. CDR1 and CDR2 (germline): SGDLS, YYNGEE. The CDR3 is made up of 16 amino acids. The CDR3 DNA is TGTGCCAGCAGCGTAGGGCCCGGACAGGGGAACACTGAAGCTTTCTTT. Translated, it gives CASSVGPGQGNTEAFF.

This sequence joins TRBV19 and TRBJ1-1, with D tentatively TRBD1 (5 bases). Germline CDR1 LNHDA, CDR2 SQIVND (reference sequence). CDR3 length equals 15 residues. The germline V and J ends were trimmed by 6 bases and 1 base, with 15 bases remaining between them. DNA of the CDR3: TGTGCCAGTAGCAAGAGGGACTCTTCGAACACTGAAGCTTTCTTT. Translating it yields CASSKRDSSNTEAFF.